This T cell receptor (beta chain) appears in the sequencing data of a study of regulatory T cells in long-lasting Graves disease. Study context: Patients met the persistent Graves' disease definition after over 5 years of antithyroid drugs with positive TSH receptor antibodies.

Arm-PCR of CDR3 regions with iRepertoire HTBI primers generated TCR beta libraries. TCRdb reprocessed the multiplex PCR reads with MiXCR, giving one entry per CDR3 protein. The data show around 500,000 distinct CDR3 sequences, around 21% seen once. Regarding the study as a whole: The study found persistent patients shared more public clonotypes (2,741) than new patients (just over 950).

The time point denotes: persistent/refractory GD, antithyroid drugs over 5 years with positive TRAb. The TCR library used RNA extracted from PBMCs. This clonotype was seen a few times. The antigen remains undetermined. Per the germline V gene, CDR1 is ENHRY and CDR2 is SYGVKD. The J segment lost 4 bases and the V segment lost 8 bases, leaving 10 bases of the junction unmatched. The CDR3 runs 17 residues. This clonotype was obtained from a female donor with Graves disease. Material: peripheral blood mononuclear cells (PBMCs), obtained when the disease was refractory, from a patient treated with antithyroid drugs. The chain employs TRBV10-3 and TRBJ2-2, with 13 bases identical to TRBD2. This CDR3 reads CAIEGGLAGEGTGELFF. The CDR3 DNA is TGTGCCATCGAAGGAGGACTAGCGGGAGAGGGCACCGGGGAGCTGTTTTTT.